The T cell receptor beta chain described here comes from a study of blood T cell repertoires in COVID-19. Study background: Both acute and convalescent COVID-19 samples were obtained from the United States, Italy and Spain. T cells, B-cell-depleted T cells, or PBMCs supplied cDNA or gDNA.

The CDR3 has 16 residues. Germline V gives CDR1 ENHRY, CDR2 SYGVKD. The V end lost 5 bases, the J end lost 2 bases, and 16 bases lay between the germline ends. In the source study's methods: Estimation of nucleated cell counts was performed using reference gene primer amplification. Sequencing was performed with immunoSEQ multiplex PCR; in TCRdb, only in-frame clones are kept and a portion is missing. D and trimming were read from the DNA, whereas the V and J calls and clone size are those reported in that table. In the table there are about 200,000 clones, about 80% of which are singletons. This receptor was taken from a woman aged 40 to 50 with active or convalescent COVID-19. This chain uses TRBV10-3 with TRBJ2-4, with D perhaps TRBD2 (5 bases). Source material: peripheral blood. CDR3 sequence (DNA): TGTGCCATCAGTTCGGGGTCGCCCAAATCCAAAAACATTCAGTACTTC. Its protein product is CAISSGSPKSKNIQYF.